This TCR beta chain was observed in a study of cytomegalovirus exposure and HLA in healthy donors. Study-level points and caveats: The classifier reportedly diagnosed cytomegalovirus status with high specificity and sensitivity.

Assay used: immunoSEQ multiplex PCR; TCRdb lists only in-frame clones, some missing. The data contain some 170,000 clones, 87% of them singletons. Of note for this clone: Its antigen is unidentified.

This receptor was taken from a woman aged 30 to 39 in good health and CMV-seronegative. The sequenced sample consisted of PBMCs.

As DNA, the CDR3 is TGTGCCAGCAGCCTCGGGACTCAGGCCACAGATACGCAGTATTTT. Amino acids: CASSLGTQATDTQYF. The V gene is TRBV7-6, the J gene TRBJ2-3, with D maybe TRBD2 (6 bases). This CDR3 is built from 15 residues. Germline V gene lookup returns CDR1 SGHVS and CDR2 FNYEAQ. With 5 bases removed from V and 2 bases from J, the gap between germline ends came to 14 bases.